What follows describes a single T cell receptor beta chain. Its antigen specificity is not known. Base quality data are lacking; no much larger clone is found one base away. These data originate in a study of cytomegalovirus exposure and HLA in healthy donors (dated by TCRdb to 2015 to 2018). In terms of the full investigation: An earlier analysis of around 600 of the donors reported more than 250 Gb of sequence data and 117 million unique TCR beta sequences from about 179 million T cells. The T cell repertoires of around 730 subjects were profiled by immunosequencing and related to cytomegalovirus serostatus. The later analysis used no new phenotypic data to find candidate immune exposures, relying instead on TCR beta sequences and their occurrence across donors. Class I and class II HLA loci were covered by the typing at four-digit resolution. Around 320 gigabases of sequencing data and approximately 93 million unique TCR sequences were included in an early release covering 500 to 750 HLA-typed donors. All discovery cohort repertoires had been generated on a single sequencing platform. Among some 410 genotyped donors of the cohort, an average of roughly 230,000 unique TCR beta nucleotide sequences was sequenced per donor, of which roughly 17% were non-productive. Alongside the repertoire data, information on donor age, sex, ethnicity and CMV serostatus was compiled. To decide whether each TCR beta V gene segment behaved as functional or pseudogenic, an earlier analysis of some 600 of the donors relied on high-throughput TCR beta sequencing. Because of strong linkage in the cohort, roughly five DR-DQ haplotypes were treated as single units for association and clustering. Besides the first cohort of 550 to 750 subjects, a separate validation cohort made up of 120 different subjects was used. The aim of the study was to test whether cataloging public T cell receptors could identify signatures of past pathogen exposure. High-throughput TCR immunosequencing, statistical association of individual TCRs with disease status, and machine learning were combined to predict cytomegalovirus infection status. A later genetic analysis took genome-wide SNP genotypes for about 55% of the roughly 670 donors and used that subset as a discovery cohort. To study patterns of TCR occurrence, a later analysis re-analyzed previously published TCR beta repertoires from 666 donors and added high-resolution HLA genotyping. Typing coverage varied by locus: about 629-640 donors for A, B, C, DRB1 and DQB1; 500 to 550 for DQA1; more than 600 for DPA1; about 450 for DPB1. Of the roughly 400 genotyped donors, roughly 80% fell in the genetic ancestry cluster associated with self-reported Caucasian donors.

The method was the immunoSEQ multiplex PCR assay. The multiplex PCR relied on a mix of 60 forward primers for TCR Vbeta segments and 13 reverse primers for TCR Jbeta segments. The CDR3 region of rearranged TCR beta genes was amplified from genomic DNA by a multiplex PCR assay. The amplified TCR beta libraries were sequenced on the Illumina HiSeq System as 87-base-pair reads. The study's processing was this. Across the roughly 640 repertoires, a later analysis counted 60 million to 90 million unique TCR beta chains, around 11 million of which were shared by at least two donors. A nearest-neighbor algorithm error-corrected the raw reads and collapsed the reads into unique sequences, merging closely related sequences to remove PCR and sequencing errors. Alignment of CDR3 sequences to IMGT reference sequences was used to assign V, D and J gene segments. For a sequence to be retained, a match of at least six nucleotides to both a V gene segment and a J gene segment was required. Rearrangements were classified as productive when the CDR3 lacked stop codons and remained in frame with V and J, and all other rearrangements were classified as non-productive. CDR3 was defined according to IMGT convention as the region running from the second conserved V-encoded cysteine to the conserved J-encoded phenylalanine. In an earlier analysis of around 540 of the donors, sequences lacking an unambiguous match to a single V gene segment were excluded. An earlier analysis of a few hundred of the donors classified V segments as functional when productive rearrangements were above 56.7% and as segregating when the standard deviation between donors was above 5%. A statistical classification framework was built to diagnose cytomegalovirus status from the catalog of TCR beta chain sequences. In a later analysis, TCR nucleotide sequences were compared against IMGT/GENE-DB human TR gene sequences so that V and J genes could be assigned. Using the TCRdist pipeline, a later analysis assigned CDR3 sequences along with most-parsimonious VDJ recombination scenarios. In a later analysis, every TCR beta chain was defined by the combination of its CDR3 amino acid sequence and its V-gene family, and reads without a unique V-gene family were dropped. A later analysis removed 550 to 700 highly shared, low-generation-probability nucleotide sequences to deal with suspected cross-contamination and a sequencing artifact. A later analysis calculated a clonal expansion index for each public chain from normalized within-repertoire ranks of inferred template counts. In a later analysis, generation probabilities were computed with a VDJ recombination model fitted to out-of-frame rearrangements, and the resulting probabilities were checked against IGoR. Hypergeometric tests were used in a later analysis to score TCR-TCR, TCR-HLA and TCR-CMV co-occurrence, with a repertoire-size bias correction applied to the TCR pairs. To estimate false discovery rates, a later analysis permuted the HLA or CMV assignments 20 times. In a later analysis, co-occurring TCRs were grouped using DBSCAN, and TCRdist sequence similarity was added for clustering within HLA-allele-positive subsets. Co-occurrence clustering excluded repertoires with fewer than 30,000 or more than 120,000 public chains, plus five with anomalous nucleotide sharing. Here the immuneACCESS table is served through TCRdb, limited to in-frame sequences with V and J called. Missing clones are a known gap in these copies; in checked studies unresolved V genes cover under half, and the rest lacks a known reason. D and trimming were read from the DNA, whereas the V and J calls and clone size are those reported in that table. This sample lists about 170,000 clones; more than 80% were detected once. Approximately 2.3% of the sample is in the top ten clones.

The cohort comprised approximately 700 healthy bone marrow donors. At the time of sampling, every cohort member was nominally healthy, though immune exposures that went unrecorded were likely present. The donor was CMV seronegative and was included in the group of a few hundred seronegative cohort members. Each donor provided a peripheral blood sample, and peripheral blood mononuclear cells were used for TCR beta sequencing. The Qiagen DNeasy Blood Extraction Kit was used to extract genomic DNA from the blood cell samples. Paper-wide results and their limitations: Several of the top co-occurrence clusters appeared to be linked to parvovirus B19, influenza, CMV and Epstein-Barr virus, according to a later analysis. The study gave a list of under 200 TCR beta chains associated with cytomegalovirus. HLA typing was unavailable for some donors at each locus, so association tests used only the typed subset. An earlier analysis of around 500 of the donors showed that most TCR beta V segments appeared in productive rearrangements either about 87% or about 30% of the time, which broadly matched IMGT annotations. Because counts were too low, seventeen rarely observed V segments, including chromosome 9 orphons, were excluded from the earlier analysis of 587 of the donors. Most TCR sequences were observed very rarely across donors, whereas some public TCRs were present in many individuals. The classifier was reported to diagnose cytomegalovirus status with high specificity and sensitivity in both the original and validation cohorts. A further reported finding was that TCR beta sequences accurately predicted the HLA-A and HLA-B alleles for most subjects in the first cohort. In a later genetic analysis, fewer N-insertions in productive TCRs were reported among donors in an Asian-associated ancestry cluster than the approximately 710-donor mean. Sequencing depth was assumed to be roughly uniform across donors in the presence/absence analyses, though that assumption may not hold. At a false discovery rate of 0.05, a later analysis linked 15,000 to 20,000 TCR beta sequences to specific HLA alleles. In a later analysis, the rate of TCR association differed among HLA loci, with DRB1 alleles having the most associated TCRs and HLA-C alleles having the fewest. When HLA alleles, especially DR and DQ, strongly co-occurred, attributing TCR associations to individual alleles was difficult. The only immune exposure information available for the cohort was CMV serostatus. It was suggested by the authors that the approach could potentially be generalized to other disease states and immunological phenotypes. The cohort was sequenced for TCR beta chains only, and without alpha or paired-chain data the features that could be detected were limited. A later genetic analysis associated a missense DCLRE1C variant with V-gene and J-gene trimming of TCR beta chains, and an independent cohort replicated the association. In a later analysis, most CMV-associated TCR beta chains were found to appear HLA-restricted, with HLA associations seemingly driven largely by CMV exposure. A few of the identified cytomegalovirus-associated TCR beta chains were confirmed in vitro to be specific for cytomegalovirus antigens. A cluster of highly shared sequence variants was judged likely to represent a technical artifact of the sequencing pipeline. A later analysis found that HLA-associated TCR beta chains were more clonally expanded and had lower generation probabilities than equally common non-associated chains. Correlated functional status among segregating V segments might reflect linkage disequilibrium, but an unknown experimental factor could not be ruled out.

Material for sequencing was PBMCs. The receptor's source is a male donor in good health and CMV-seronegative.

The base sequence is TGTGCCAGCAGCTTAAGCCTCGAGTATAGCAATCAGCCCCAGCATTTT. Its amino acids are CASSLSLEYSNQPQHF. This receptor chain uses TRBV7-9 and TRBJ1-5; too little of a D gene remains to name it. CDR1 and CDR2 (SEHNR, FQNEAQ) derive from the germline V gene (reference sequence). Inclusive of the bounding cysteine and phenylalanine, the CDR3 is 16 residues long. Only the CDR3 region is kept as DNA, spanning 48 bases read in frame from base 1. V loses 2 bases of germline sequence and J loses 0 bases, and the interval between the two ends is 11 bases.